This is a list of T cell receptor beta chains from one sample in a study of T cell changes during pregnancy in multiple sclerosis. Assay: immunoSEQ multiplex PCR; the TCRdb copy retains only in-frame clones and omits some. The sample records about 38,000 clones, 85% to 95% being singletons. This material consisted of CD4+ T cells from peripheral blood mononuclear cells, taken after pregnancy. Receptors were obtained from a female donor in good health, enrolled as a control in a pregnancy study. Both conserved end residues are part of each CDR3. D genes are given only for firm matches. Size values are once, few and many counts, or a class for expanded clones, and some rows have none.

>TRBV9|NA|TRBJ2-1|TRBD2
CASSPSGLAVYNEQFF
TGTGCCAGCAGCCCTAGTGGACTAGCGGTATACAATGAGCAGTTCTTC
>TRBV7-2|NA|TRBJ2-7|TRBD1
CASSLATGQGEYEQYF
TGTGCCAGCAGCTTAGCCACGGGACAGGGGGAATACGAGCAGTACTTC
>TRBV7-2|NA|TRBJ2-3|NA
CASSLGFARTDTQYF
TGTGCCAGCAGCTTAGGGTTCGCGCGCACAGATACGCAGTATTTT
>TRBV7-2|NA|TRBJ2-5|NA
CASSRIGGGGQETQYF
TGTGCCAGCAGCCGAATTGGAGGGGGGGGTCAAGAGACCCAGTACTTC
>TRBV6-5|NA|TRBJ2-7|NA
CASTGGATYEQYF
TGTGCCAGCACAGGCGGGGCAACCTACGAGCAGTACTTC
>TRBV4-1|NA|TRBJ2-3|TRBD2
CASSPRTSGGADTQYF
TGCGCCAGCAGCCCCCGAACTAGCGGGGGGGCGGATACGCAGTATTTT
>TRBV19|NA|TRBJ2-3|NA
CASSRGPQDTQYF
TGTGCCAGTAGTAGGGGCCCCCAAGATACGCAGTATTTT
>TRBV11-2|NA|TRBJ2-7|NA
CASSFQRDYEQYF
TGTGCCAGCAGCTTCCAACGGGACTACGAGCAGTACTTC
>TRBV19|NA|TRBJ1-2|NA
CASSTIGTVNYGYTF
TGTGCCAGTAGTACCATCGGGACTGTTAACTATGGCTACACCTTC
>TRBV5-4|NA|TRBJ2-6|TRBD2
CASSLGGPGANVLTF
TGTGCCAGCAGCCTGGGAGGGCCTGGGGCCAACGTCCTGACTTTC
>TRBV2|NA|TRBJ1-4|NA
CASTEKWGGVGNEKLFF
TGTGCCAGCACCGAGAAGTGGGGGGGCGTAGGTAATGAAAAACTGTTTTTT
>TRBV6-5|NA|TRBJ2-4|NA
CASSYGAGKNIQYF
TGTGCCAGCAGTTACGGGGCGGGAAAAAACATTCAGTACTTC
>TRBV29-1|NA|TRBJ2-2|TRBD2
CSVEVREQNTGELFF
TGCAGCGTTGAAGTGCGGGAGCAGAACACCGGGGAGCTGTTTTTT
>TRBV19|once|TRBJ2-2|TRBD2
CASRTSGSLYTGELFF
TGTGCCAGTAGGACTAGCGGGAGTTTGTACACCGGGGAGCTGTTTTTT
>TRBV6-1|few|TRBJ2-7|TRBD1
CASSGGQDYEQYF
TGTGCCAGCAGTGGAGGACAGGACTACGAGCAGTACTTC
>TRBV29-1|NA|TRBJ2-3|TRBD1
CSVEGQGSTDTQYF
TGCAGCGTTGAGGGACAGGGGAGCACAGATACGCAGTATTTT
>TRBV6-4|NA|TRBJ2-6|NA
CASSDGPAGGANVLTF
TGTGCCAGCAGTGACGGGCCCGCCGGTGGGGCCAACGTCCTGACTTTC
>TRBV6-1|NA|TRBJ1-1|NA
CASSTQGNEAFF
TGTGCCAGCAGTACTCAGGGGAACGAAGCTTTCTTT
>TRBV30|NA|TRBJ2-7|TRBD2
CAWGGAGVHGYGLYEQYF
TGTGCCTGGGGCGGGGCGGGGGTTCATGGTTATGGTCTCTACGAGCAGTACTTC
>TRBV5-6|NA|TRBJ2-1|NA
CASSLSLGSSYNEQFF
TGTGCCAGCAGCTTGAGTCTAGGGAGCTCCTACAATGAGCAGTTCTTC
>TRBV4-1|NA|TRBJ2-3|NA
CASSQDPPGSNRGDTQYF
TGCGCCAGCAGCCAAGATCCACCAGGGTCCAACCGGGGGGATACGCAGTATTTT
>TRBV21-1|NA|TRBJ2-4|NA
CASSNRDSHAKNIQYF
TGTGCCAGCAGCAACCGGGACAGCCACGCCAAAAACATTCAGTACTTC
>TRBV6-6|NA|TRBJ1-2|NA
CASSVGGEGYGYTF
TGTGCCAGCAGTGTTGGGGGGGAAGGATATGGCTACACCTTC
>TRBV30|NA|TRBJ2-7|NA
CAWSVRAPREQYF
TGTGCCTGGAGTGTCAGGGCTCCCCGAGAGCAGTACTTC
>TRBV7-2|NA|TRBJ2-3|TRBD2
CASSPLPGLAGGQDTQYF
TGTGCCAGCAGCCCCCTCCCGGGACTAGCGGGAGGGCAAGATACGCAGTATTTT
>TRBV6-5|NA|TRBJ1-1|NA
CASSYPGTSQAFF
TGTGCCAGCAGTTACCCGGGGACATCCCAAGCTTTCTTT